The entry below describes one T cell receptor (beta chain). This clonotype was seen at least ten times. What this receptor recognizes is not known. The input lacks base qualities; no much larger clone sits a single base away. These data originate in a study of regulatory T cells in long-lasting Graves disease (dated by TCRdb to the early 2020s). In terms of the full investigation: Newly diagnosed Graves' disease patients had taken antithyroid drugs for less than 3 months. The study took place in China and was registered as a clinical trial. This study used TCR sequencing and RNA sequencing of peripheral blood to compare persistent Graves' disease patients against newly diagnosed Graves' disease patients. A total of about 35 samples underwent TCR sequencing, from about 13 patients with persistent Graves' disease and 20 or so patients with newly diagnosed Graves' disease.

Its CDR3 holds 15 amino acids, cysteine through phenylalanine. Only the CDR3 portion is preserved as DNA: 45 bases, with reading frame beginning at the first base. V ends up 4 bases short and J 1 base short, with an unmatched junction base count of 4. The germline V gene provides CDR1 MDHEN and CDR2 SYDVKM. The receptor library was made with multiplex PCR. The sample was run on an Illumina HiSeq 4000. To build TCR beta libraries, CDR3 regions were amplified by Arm-PCR using iRepertoire HTBI primers. Gel purification was performed on PCR products prior to sequencing. The source study handled its data this way. Across samples, roughly 60 TRBV and 13 to 15 TRBJ segments were identified and used for gene usage analysis of CDR3 amino acid clonotypes. COPE and FqMerger were used to merge filtered high-quality paired reads into contigs. BLAST was used to align contigs to the IMGT TRBV, TRBD and TRBJ reference genes, and CDR3 was defined following IMGT. Any clonotype with a frequency above 0.1% was counted as a highly expanded clone. Shannon entropy served as the measure of repertoire diversity, while the Gini coefficient captured V-J evenness. A clonotype found in more than one individual was treated as public. Clones were called with MiXCR by TCRdb after fastp trimmed the public reads at Q25, and only in-frame beta chains were retained. Merged by CDR3 protein, the rows form single entries marked with the most common genes and DNA. The V and J calls and clone size are TCRdb's, not the authors'. Within this sample are a few hundred thousand distinct CDR3 sequences, with 20% to 25% of them counted one time only. In total, the top ten clones hold around 13% of the sample.

What the research found in general, with its limitations: Sequencing and analysis were limited to the TCR beta chain. The authors acknowledged the small sample size as a limitation that may reduce accuracy. The study examined only peripheral blood because the primary lesion, thyroid tissue, could not be accessed. Persistent Graves' disease patients showed lower TCR Shannon entropy and fewer highly expanded clones than newly diagnosed patients, suggesting clonal expansion. A larger number of public clonotypes was shared among persistent patients (fewer than 3,000) than among newly diagnosed patients (about 990). Persistent disease showed preferential use of TRBV28, TRBJ1-2 and TRBJ2-5, whereas newly diagnosed disease favored TRBV20-1 and TRBJ2-1.

In light of the paper, this sample's time point label describes: newly diagnosed GD, antithyroid drugs for less than 3 months. RNA was extracted from PBMCs in TRIzol for both TCR sequencing and RNA sequencing. Graves' disease was diagnosed according to American Thyroid Association guidelines. The patients came from an endocrinology department in Xi'an, China. Each patient gave approximately 9.7 milliliters of peripheral blood, collected in an EDTA anticoagulant tube. Ficoll Paque Plus density gradient separation was used to isolate PBMCs, and no further T cell sorting was performed. RNA quality was checked with an Agilent 2100 Bioanalyzer and agarose gel, and concentration with a NanoDrop 2000.

The sequence derives from a female donor with Graves disease. Specimen: peripheral blood mononuclear cells (PBMCs), collected at new diagnosis, from a patient treated with antithyroid drugs. The V and J genes are TRBV28 and TRBJ2-4; the junction holds 7 bases that match TRBD1. The base sequence is TGTGCCAGCAGTTACTCAGGGGGTGCCAAAAACATTCAGTACTTC. Translated, it gives CASSYSGGAKNIQYF.